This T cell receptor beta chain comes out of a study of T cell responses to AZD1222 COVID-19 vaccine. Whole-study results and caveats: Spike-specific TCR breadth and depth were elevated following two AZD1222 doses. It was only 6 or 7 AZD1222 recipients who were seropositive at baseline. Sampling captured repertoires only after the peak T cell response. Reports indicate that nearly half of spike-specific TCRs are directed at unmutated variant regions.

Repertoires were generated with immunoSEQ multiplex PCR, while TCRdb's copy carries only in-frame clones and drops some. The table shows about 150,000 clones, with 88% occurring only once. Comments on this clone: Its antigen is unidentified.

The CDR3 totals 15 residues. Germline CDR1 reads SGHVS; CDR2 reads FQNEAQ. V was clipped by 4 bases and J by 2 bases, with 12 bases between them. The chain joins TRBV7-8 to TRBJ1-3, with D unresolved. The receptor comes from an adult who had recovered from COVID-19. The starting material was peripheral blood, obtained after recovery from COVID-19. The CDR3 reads CASSYLTFAGNTIYF. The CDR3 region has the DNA TGTGCCAGCAGCTACCTAACCTTCGCTGGAAACACCATATATTTT. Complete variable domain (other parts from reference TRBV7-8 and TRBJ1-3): GAGVSQSPRYKVAKRGQDVALRCDPISGHVSLFWYQQALGQGPEFLTYFQNEAQLDKSGLPSDRFFAERPEGSVSTLKIQRTQQEDSAVYLCASSYLTFAGNTIYFGEGSWLTVV.